This T cell receptor (beta chain) was identified during a study of T cells after yellow fever vaccination. This clonotype was picked up many times. TCRdb passed the 5' RACE reads through MiXCR, listing each CDR3 protein once. The profile shows around 300,000 distinct CDR3 sequences, roughly 4.3% of them singletons. The V end lost 5 bases, the J end lost 1 base, and 12 bases lay between the germline ends. This CDR3 spans 15 amino acids. Germline CDR1 reads MNHEY; CDR2 reads SVGEGT. The V gene is TRBV6-2 or TRBV6-3, the J gene TRBJ2-1, with D possibly being TRBD1 (6 bases). The sequences come from PBMCs, collected 5 days after the yellow fever booster vaccination. This TCR was sampled from a young man who received the YFV17D yellow fever vaccine. The CDR3 spells CASSGLRGSYNEQFF. As DNA, the CDR3 is TGTGCCAGCAGTGGGTTGAGGGGGTCCTACAATGAGCAGTTCTTC.